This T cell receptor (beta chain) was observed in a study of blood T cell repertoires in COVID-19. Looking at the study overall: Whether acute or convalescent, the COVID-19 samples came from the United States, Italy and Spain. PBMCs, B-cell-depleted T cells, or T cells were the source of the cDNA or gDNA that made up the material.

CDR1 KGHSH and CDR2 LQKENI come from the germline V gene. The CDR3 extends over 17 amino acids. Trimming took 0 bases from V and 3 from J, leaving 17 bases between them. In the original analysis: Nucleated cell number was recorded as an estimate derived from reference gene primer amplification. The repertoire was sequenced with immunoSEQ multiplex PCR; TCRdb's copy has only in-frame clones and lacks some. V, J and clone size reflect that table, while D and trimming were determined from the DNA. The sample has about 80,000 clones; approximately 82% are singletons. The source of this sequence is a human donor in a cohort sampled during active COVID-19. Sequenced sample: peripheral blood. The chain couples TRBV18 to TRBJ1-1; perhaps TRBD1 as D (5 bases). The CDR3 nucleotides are TGTGCCAGCTCACCACCGAAGATTTCAGCGGGGGACACTGAAGCTTTCTTT. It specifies CASSPPKISAGDTEAFF.